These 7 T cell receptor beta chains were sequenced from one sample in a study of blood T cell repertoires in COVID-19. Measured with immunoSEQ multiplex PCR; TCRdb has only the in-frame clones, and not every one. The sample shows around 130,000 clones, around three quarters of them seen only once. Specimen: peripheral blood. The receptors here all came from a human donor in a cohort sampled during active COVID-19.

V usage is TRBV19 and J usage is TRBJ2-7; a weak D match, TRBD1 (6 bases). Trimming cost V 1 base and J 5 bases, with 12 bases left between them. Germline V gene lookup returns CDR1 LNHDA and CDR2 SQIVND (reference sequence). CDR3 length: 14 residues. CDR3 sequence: CASSIGQGFDEQYF. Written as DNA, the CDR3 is TGTGCCAGTAGTATAGGTCAGGGGTTCGACGAGCAGTACTTC.

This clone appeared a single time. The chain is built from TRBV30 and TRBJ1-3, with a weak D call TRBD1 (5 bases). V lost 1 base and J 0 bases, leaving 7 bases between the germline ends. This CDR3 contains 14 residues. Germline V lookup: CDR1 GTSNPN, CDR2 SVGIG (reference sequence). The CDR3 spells CAWSEGDSGNTIYF. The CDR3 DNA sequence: TGTGCCTGGAGTGAAGGGGACTCTGGAAACACCATATATTTT.

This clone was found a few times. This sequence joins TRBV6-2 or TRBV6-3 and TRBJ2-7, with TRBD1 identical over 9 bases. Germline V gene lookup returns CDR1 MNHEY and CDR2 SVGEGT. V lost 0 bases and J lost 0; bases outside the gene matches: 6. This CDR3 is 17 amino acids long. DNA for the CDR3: TGTGCCAGCAGTTACTCTCCAGGGACAGGGATCTCCTACGAGCAGTACTTC. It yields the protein CASSYSPGTGISYEQYF.

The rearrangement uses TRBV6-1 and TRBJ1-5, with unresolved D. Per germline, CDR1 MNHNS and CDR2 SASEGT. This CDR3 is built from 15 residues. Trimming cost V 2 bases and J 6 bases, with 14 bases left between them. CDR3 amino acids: CASSENPRVGQPQHF. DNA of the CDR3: TGTGCCAGCAGTGAAAACCCAAGAGTCGGTCAGCCCCAGCATTTT.

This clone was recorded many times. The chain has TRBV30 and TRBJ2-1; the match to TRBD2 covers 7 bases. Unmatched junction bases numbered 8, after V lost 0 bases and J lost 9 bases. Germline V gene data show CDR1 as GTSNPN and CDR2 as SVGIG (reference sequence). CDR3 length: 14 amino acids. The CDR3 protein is CAWSVSTSVPEQFF. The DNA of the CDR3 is TGTGCCTGGAGTGTATCAACTAGCGTCCCTGAGCAGTTCTTC.

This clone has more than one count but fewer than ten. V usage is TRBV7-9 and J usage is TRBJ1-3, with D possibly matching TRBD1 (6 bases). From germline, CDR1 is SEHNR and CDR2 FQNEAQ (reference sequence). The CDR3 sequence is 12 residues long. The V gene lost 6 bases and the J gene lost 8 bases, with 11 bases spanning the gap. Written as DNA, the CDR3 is TGTGCCAGCAGGTCAGGGGTAGACACCATATATTTT. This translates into CASRSGVDTIYF.

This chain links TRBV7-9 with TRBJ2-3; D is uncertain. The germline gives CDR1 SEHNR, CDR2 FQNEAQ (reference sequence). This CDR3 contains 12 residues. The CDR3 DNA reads TGTGCTTACGGTGAGGTTACAGATACGCAGTATTTT. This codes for CAYGEVTDTQYF.